The rows below give T cell receptor beta chains drawn from one sample of a study of post-analysis software for immune sequencing data. TCRdb re-analysed the PCR reads in MiXCR, keeping a single row per CDR3 protein. The sample holds over 150,000 distinct CDR3 sequences; approximately 30% are singletons and the top ten take approximately 1.6%. The sequenced material came from blood. These receptors all come from a girl aged 5-17 years with multiple sclerosis. Each CDR3 is given with its conserved first and last residue. D genes are given only for firm matches. Clone sizes are given selectively: once, few, many, or a class where the clone is expanded.

clone_size | d_call | j_call | v_call | cdr3_nt | cdr3_aa
many | TRBD2 | TRBJ2-1 | TRBV27 | TGTGCCACCGGAAGGGAGATTGGCGGGAGTTACAATGAGCAGTTCTTC | CATGREIGGSYNEQFF
many | - | TRBJ2-5 | TRBV12-3/TRBV12-4 | TGTGCCAGCAGGATCCAAGAGACCCAGTACTTC | CASRIQETQYF
- | TRBD2 | TRBJ2-1 | TRBV10-1 | TGCGCCAGCAGTGGCCAGCGGGATCGGGCCAATGAGCAGTTCTTC | CASSGQRDRANEQFF
many | - | TRBJ2-1 | TRBV20-1 | TGCAGTGCCAGAGACCCTGGGAGCTCCTACAATGAGCAGTTCTTC | CSARDPGSSYNEQFF
- | - | TRBJ1-1 | TRBV7-9 | TGTGCCAGCAGCTTAAGACTCCAGGGTACGAAAGCTTTCTTT | CASSLRLQGTKAFF
- | - | TRBJ1-4 | TRBV19 | TGTGCCAGTAGTATTTTGGCTTCCCGGGGTGAAAAACTGTTTTTT | CASSILASRGEKLFF
- | - | TRBJ1-2 | TRBV28 | TGTGCCAGCAGTTTATGGCAGGGCTGGGTCTATGGCTACACCTTC | CASSLWQGWVYGYTF
- | TRBD1 | TRBJ1-2 | TRBV19 | TGTGCCAGTAGTAGCGCCGAAGACAGGGGTGACTATGGCTACACCTTC | CASSSAEDRGDYGYTF
few | - | TRBJ2-6 | TRBV20-1 | TGCAGTGCTAGAGGGTCATCAGGGGCCAACGTCCTGACTTTC | CSARGSSGANVLTF
few | - | TRBJ1-2 | TRBV5-1 | TGCGCCAGCAGCCTACAGCAGGGTAACTATGGCTACACCTTC | CASSLQQGNYGYTF
many | TRBD2 | TRBJ2-7 | TRBV9 | TGTGCCAGCGGGGTTTGGGAGGGCGAGCAGTACTTC | CASGVWEGEQYF
many | TRBD1 | TRBJ2-7 | TRBV7-9 | TGTGCCAGCAGCTTATATCAGGGGGCGGAGCAGTACTTC | CASSLYQGAEQYF
few | TRBD1 | TRBJ2-1 | TRBV4-1 | TGCGCCAGCAGCCAAGAACCCTACAGGGGAAGTTCCTACAATGAGCAGTTCTTC | CASSQEPYRGSSYNEQFF
many | TRBD2 | TRBJ2-1 | TRBV6-6 | TGTGCCAGCAGTTCCAGGACTAGCGGGAGAAATGAGCAGTTCTTC | CASSSRTSGRNEQFF
- | - | TRBJ1-2 | TRBV29-1 | TGCAGCACCAGGGCCGTTGTCTATGGCTACACCTTC | CSTRAVVYGYTF
- | TRBD2 | TRBJ2-7 | TRBV6-5 | TGTGCCAGCAGTTCCCCTAGGGAGGGCCTCTACGAGCAGTACTTC | CASSSPREGLYEQYF
- | TRBD1 | TRBJ1-1 | TRBV28 | TGTGCCAGCCTGGACAGGTACACTGAAGCTTTCTTT | CASLDRYTEAFF
few | TRBD1 | TRBJ1-1 | TRBV12-3/TRBV12-4 | TGTGCCAGCAGGGACAGGAACACTGGAGCTTTCTTT | CASRDRNTGAFF
many | TRBD1 | TRBJ1-2 | TRBV10-3 | TGTGCCATCAGTGATGCGGGACAGGGCGTTACGGAAAGGAACTATGGCTACACCTTC | CAISDAGQGVTERNYGYTF
- | - | TRBJ1-1 | TRBV20-1 | TGCAGTGCTTCCCGGGACTCGGGGAACACTGAAGCTTTCTTT | CSASRDSGNTEAFF